This passage covers 21 T cell receptor beta chains from one sample sequenced in a study of OX40 agonist ivuxolimab in advanced cancers. The repertoire was sequenced with immunoSEQ multiplex PCR; TCRdb's copy has only in-frame clones and lacks some. Of 30,000 to 40,000 clones listed, approximately 80% are singletons. The input for sequencing was CD4+ or CD8+ T cells sorted from blood, taken in a trial of the OX40 agonist ivuxolimab. The source is an adult with an advanced solid tumor such as melanoma, head and neck, liver or kidney cancer.

The chain has TRBV28 and TRBJ2-1; 10 nucleotides align to TRBD2. Germline V gene data show CDR1 as MDHEN and CDR2 as SYDVKM. There are 17 residues in the CDR3. With V trimmed by 5 bases and J by 10 bases, 17 bases remained unmatched. The CDR3 sequence is CASSPGGLAGEVGEQFF. The CDR3 DNA follows: TGTGCCAGCAGTCCAGGAGGCCTAGCGGGAGAGGTGGGAGAGCAGTTCTTC.

This chain joins TRBV10-3 and TRBJ1-5; D is ambiguous. Germline loops: CDR1 ENHRY, CDR2 SYGVKD. CDR3 size: 13 residues. Trimming took 7 bases from V and 4 from J, leaving 11 bases between them. In nucleotides, the CDR3 is TGTGCCATCAAAGAAAAGGATAATCAGCCCCAGCATTTT. Translating it yields CAIKEKDNQPQHF.

The rearrangement uses TRBV14 and TRBJ2-3, with 9 positions matching TRBD1. This CDR3 comprises 19 residues. J lost 3 bases, V lost 0 bases, and 13 bases had no gene match. Germline V CDR1 and CDR2: SGHDN, FVKESK. CDR3 in DNA: TGTGCCAGCAGCCAAGATCAGCCGGGACAGGGAGGGTGGACAGATACGCAGTATTTT. Protein sequence: CASSQDQPGQGGWTDTQYF.

This clone rates as medium-sized. This sequence joins TRBV6-1 and TRBJ2-1; D possibly uses TRBD1 or TRBD2 (6 bases each). Trimming took off 11 bases at V and 8 bases at J, with 19 bases between the two ends. Germline CDR1 is MNHNS and CDR2 is SASEGT. CDR3 length: 13 residues. The CDR3 loop reads CAGGTFKADEQFF. CDR3 coding DNA: TGTGCCGGGGGGACATTCAAGGCTGATGAGCAGTTCTTC.

The chain recombines TRBV7-2 with TRBJ2-3, with D perhaps being TRBD1 or TRBD2 (5 bases each). In germline, CDR1 is SGHTA, CDR2 FQGNSA. The CDR3 has 11 residues. V was cut by 5 bases and J by 15 bases, with 15 bases left in between. Written as DNA, the CDR3 is TGTGCCAGCAGCCCCGGGACCCCCCACTATTTT. It yields the protein CASSPGTPHYF.

This clone was detected only a few times. This chain links TRBV5-1 with TRBJ2-3; tentatively, D is TRBD2 (6 bases). The CDR3 runs 15 residues. Germline V gene lookup returns CDR1 SGHRS and CDR2 YFSETQ. Between the trimmed V and J ends, which lost 9 bases and 5 bases, there was a span of 22 bases. The DNA of the CDR3 is TGCGCCACCAAAAGGGACTCTGCTCTTGAAGATACGCAGTATTTT. This translates into CATKRDSALEDTQYF.

This clone was observed a single time. The V and J genes are TRBV14 and TRBJ2-1; 8 positions agree with TRBD2. The trim removed 0 bases at V and 0 bases at J, leaving 7 bases unmatched. CDR1 is SGHDN and CDR2 is FVKESK in the germline V gene. The CDR3 contains 18 residues. The CDR3 loop is CASSQERGGRLSYNEQFF. The CDR3 DNA sequence: TGTGCCAGCAGCCAAGAACGGGGCGGGAGGCTCTCCTACAATGAGCAGTTCTTC.

A single count supports this clone. The chain carries TRBV25-1 and TRBJ2-3, with unresolved D. The CDR3 extends over 15 amino acids. Germline-derived CDR1 and CDR2 are MGHDK and SYGVNS. V shed 5 bases and J shed 10 bases, with 22 bases lying between them. This chain's CDR3 is CASSSHFEIYQAQYF. DNA for the CDR3: TGTGCCAGCAGTTCTCATTTCGAGATCTACCAGGCGCAGTATTTT. The complete variable domain, with remaining parts taken from reference TRBV25-1 and TRBJ2-3, reads EADIYQTPRYLVIGTGKKITLECSQTMGHDKMYWYQQDPGMELHLIHYSYGVNSTEKGDLSSESTVSRIRTEHFPLTLESARPSHTSQYLCASSSHFEIYQAQYFGPGTRLTVL.

The CDR3 is CASSLGVMNTEAFF. CDR3 coding DNA: TGTGCCAGCAGCTTAGGCGTCATGAACACTGAAGCTTTCTTT. The V and J genes are TRBV7-9 and TRBJ1-1; no definite D call. V shed 1 base and J shed 0 bases, with 6 bases lying between them. The CDR3 spans 14 residues. CDR1 SEHNR and CDR2 FQNEAQ come from the germline V gene (reference sequence). Full variable domain (rest looked up from reference TRBV7-9 and TRBJ1-1): DTGVSQNPRHKITKRGQNVTFRCDPISEHNRLYWYRQTLGQGPEFLTYFQNEAQLEKSRLLSDRFSAERPKGSFSTLEIQRTEQGDSAMYLCASSLGVMNTEAFFGQGTRLTVV.

The J gene is TRBJ2-3, the V gene TRBV4-1; D gene ambiguous. The CDR3 contains 12 residues. The germline V gene has CDR1 MGHRA and CDR2 YSYEKL. The ends were cut back, 3 bases at V and 11 bases at J, with 12 bases in the middle. The CDR3 is CASSQDLWVQYF. Here the CDR3 DNA reads TGCGCCAGCAGCCAGGATTTGTGGGTGCAGTATTTT.

The J gene is TRBJ2-5, the V gene TRBV19; the match to TRBD1 covers 9 bases. Per germline, CDR1 LNHDA and CDR2 SQIVND (reference sequence). This CDR3 comprises 16 residues. The trim removed 2 bases at V and 4 bases at J, leaving 8 bases unmatched. CDR3 sequence reads: CASSITIQGAGETQYF. CDR3 nucleotides: TGTGCCAGTAGTATAACCATACAGGGGGCCGGAGAGACCCAGTACTTC.

The V and J genes are TRBV11-3 and TRBJ2-3, with D unclear. Germline assignment: CDR1 SGHNT and CDR2 YENEEA. Trimming cost V 3 bases and J 2 bases, with 12 bases left between them. The CDR3 loop spans 15 amino acids. CDR3 in DNA: TGTGCCAGCAGCTTCTCCAACAGCCCCACAGATACGCAGTATTTT. This translates into CASSFSNSPTDTQYF. The full variable domain, rest sourced from reference TRBV11-3 and TRBJ2-3, is EAGVVQSPRYKIIEKKQPVAFWCNPISGHNTLYWYLQNLGQGPELLIRYENEEAVDDSQLPKDRFSAERLKGVDSTLKIQPAELGDSAVYLCASSFSNSPTDTQYFGPGTRLTVL.

The chain is built from TRBV11-2 and TRBJ2-1; D is unclear. The CDR3 is 15 residues long. In germline, CDR1 is SGHAT, CDR2 FQNNGV. Trimming stripped 5 bases from V and 6 bases from J, with 17 bases between. CDR3 bases: TGTGCCAGCAGCCTGAAGATATTTGGAGTCAATGAGCAGTTCTTC. Translation gives CASSLKIFGVNEQFF. Complete variable domain (other parts from reference TRBV11-2 and TRBJ2-1): EAGVAQSPRYKIIEKRQSVAFWCNPISGHATLYWYQQILGQGPKLLIQFQNNGVVDDSQLPKDRFSAERLKGVDSTLKIQPAKLEDSAVYLCASSLKIFGVNEQFFGPGTRLTVL.

The chain uses TRBV9 and TRBJ2-1, with TRBD2 matching over 12 bases. Germline V gene sequence: CDR1 SGDLS, CDR2 YYNGEE. The CDR3 runs to 16 residues. Trimming removed 0 bases from V and 7 bases from J; junction bases left unmatched: 5. The CDR3 DNA follows: TGTGCCAGCAGCGTAGCTCTTCTAGCGGGAGGGAATGAGCAGTTCTTC. Residues: CASSVALLAGGNEQFF.

J is TRBJ1-2 and V is TRBV6-5; D is uncertain. CDR1 is MNHEY, CDR2 SVGAGI, per germline. There are 14 residues in the CDR3. V dropped 2 bases and J dropped 4 bases, with 11 bases sitting between them. DNA of the CDR3: TGTGCCAGCAGTTACGGGGTGAAGGGCTATGGCTACACCTTC. Encoded protein: CASSYGVKGYGYTF.

J is TRBJ2-7 and V is TRBV28; D unresolved. V shed 4 bases and J shed 0 bases, with 10 bases lying between them. Germline-derived CDR1 and CDR2 are MDHEN and SYDVKM. This CDR3 is built from 14 residues. DNA for the CDR3: TGTGCCAGCAGTTCCGGTCAGAGCTCCTACGAGCAGTACTTC. Protein: CASSSGQSSYEQYF.

V usage is TRBV27 and J usage is TRBJ2-2, with unresolved D. Per the germline V gene, CDR1 is MNHEY and CDR2 is SMNVEV (reference sequence). V was trimmed by 1 base and J by 6 bases, leaving 9 bases between them. The CDR3 totals 14 residues. CDR3 sequence: CASSLWAASGELFF. The CDR3 bases are TGTGCCAGCAGTTTATGGGCAGCTTCCGGGGAGCTGTTTTTT.

For the CDR3, the DNA is TGTGCAGCGGTCGGAAACACCATATATTTT. Protein product: CAAVGNTIYF. The chain is built from TRBV2 and TRBJ1-3; no clear D. The CDR3 loop spans 10 amino acids. CDR1 SNHLY and CDR2 FYNNEI come from the germline V gene.

This clone appeared a few times. The J gene is TRBJ1-2, the V gene TRBV4-1, with 8 bases matching TRBD1. V lost 4 bases and J lost 4; bases outside the gene matches: 2. This CDR3 has 13 residues. Germline V gene sequence: CDR1 MGHRA, CDR2 YSYEKL. In DNA, the CDR3 is TGCGCCAGCAGCCCGACAGGGGTCTATGGCTACACCTTC. It yields the protein CASSPTGVYGYTF.

This clone was detected a few times. The chain couples TRBV10-3 to TRBJ1-1, with D perhaps TRBD1 (6 bases). Germline-derived CDR1 and CDR2 are ENHRY and SYGVKD. The length of the CDR3 is 13 residues. V was trimmed by 10 bases and J by 1 base, leaving 13 bases between them. CDR3 residues: CATAQGSNTEAFF. CDR3 nucleotide sequence: TGTGCCACCGCACAGGGTTCGAACACTGAAGCTTTCTTT.

The rearrangement joins TRBV10-3 to TRBJ2-2; D call uncertain. The CDR3 length is 14 residues. With 0 bases removed from V and 0 bases from J, the gap between germline ends came to 2 bases. Germline CDR1 is ENHRY and CDR2 is SYGVKD. The CDR3 loop is CAISESANTGELFF. The CDR3 DNA is TGTGCCATCAGTGAGTCAGCGAACACCGGGGAGCTGTTTTTT.